Listed below are T cell receptor beta chains from one sample, sequenced in a study of early T cells in non-severe SARS-CoV-2 infection. TCRdb analysed the 5' RACE reads with MiXCR anew, one entry per CDR3 protein. Among 25,000 to 35,000 distinct CDR3 sequences, about 6.1% were seen once, and the ten largest hold approximately 5.7%. Sequencing input: whole blood. These receptors were collected from an adult who was a healthcare worker with PCR-confirmed SARS-CoV-2 infection or an uninfected control (not recorded which). CDR3s include the opening cysteine and the closing phenylalanine or tryptophan. A D gene is named only where the DNA matches it firmly. Rows give clone size only sometimes, using once, few, many, or a class for an expanded clone.

d_call,clone_size,j_call,v_call,cdr3_aa,cdr3_nt
-,-,TRBJ2-7,TRBV9,CASSVGVTSDYEQYF,TGTGCCAGCAGCGTAGGAGTAACGTCTGATTACGAGCAGTACTTC
TRBD2,many,TRBJ2-5,TRBV5-1,CASSSPAGGETQYF,TGCGCCAGCAGCTCCCCGGCCGGGGGGGAGACCCAGTACTTC
TRBD1,few,TRBJ1-1,TRBV6-2/TRBV6-3,CASRLQGALSTEAFF,TGTGCCAGCAGACTACAGGGGGCGCTTAGCACTGAAGCTTTCTTT
TRBD1,many,TRBJ1-5,TRBV20-1,CSARDRTGVNQPQHF,TGCAGTGCTAGAGATCGAACAGGGGTAAATCAGCCCCAGCATTTT
TRBD2,few,TRBJ2-2,TRBV27,CASSFYGGSGELFF,TGTGCCAGCAGTTTTTACGGGGGGTCCGGGGAGCTGTTTTTT
-,-,TRBJ1-3,TRBV7-9,CASPTGNTIYF,TGTGCCAGCCCGACTGGAAACACCATATATTTT
TRBD2,few,TRBJ2-1,TRBV20-1,CSAYNWGSGATYNEQFF,TGCAGTGCTTATAATTGGGGAAGCGGGGCTACCTACAATGAGCAGTTCTTC
-,-,TRBJ1-3,TRBV28,CASSYGFSGNTIYF,TGTGCCAGCAGTTACGGGTTCTCTGGAAACACCATATATTTT
TRBD1,medium-sized,TRBJ1-1,TRBV6-2/TRBV6-3,CASTLRQGRSEAFF,TGTGCCAGCACCCTGCGACAGGGGAGGTCTGAAGCTTTCTTT
-,many,TRBJ2-7,TRBV12-3/TRBV12-4,CASSPSSYEQYF,TGTGCCAGCAGTCCCAGCTCCTACGAGCAGTACTTC
TRBD1,-,TRBJ1-1,TRBV5-1,CASSSENTGDTEAFF,TGCGCCAGCAGCTCGGAGAACACAGGGGACACTGAAGCTTTCTTT
TRBD1,-,TRBJ1-1,TRBV7-2,CASSLLGQMNTEAFF,TGTGCCAGCAGCTTACTGGGACAGATGAACACTGAAGCTTTCTTT
TRBD1,many,TRBJ1-2,TRBV9,CASSVWTGGAVGYTF,TGTGCCAGCAGCGTATGGACAGGGGGCGCGGTTGGCTACACCTTC
-,few,TRBJ2-3,TRBV20-1,CSALERVERDTQYF,TGCAGTGCCCTGGAGAGGGTCGAACGAGATACGCAGTATTTT
-,many,TRBJ1-1,TRBV5-1,CASSLGWGNTEAFF,TGCGCCAGCAGCTTGGGGTGGGGTAACACTGAAGCTTTCTTT
-,many,TRBJ1-2,TRBV27,CASSLRGISGYTF,TGTGCCAGCAGTTTACGGGGGATTAGTGGCTACACCTTC
-,many,TRBJ2-1,TRBV12-3/TRBV12-4,CASGDRVPRAGDRGAHNEQFF,TGTGCCAGCGGCGACAGGGTACCTCGGGCGGGGGATCGCGGGGCACACAATGAGCAGTTCTTC
-,many,TRBJ2-1,TRBV28,CASGIGLKDLYNEQFF,TGTGCCAGCGGAATAGGGTTAAAGGACCTCTACAATGAGCAGTTCTTC
-,few,TRBJ1-2,TRBV25-1,CARPIYGYTF,TGTGCAAGACCGATCTATGGCTACACCTTC
-,many,TRBJ2-5,TRBV10-3,CAISESETQYF,TGTGCCATCAGTGAGTCTGAGACCCAGTACTTC